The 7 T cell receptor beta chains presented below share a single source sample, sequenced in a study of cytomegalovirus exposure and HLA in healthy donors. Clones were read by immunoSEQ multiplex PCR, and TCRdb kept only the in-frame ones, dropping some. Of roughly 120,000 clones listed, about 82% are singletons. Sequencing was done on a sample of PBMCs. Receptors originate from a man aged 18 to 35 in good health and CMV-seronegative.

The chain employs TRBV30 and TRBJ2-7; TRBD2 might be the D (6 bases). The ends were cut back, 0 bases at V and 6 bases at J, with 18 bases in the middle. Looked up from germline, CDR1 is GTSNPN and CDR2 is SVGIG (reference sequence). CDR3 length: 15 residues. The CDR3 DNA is TGTGCCTGGAGTGTACCACGTGAGGGGAGGATCGAGCAGTACTTC. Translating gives CAWSVPREGRIEQYF. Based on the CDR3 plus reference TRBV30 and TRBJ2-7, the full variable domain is SQTIHQWPATLVQPVGSPLSLECTVEGTSNPNLYWYRQAAGRGLQLLFYSVGIGQISSEVPQNLSASRPQDRQFILSSKKLLLSDSGFYLCAWSVPREGRIEQYFGPGTRLTVT.

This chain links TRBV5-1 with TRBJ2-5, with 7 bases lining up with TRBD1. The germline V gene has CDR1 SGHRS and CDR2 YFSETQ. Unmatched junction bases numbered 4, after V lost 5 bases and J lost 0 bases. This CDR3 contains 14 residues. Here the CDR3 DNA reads TGCGCCAGCAGACGGGACAGCAACCAAGAGACCCAGTACTTC. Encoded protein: CASRRDSNQETQYF.

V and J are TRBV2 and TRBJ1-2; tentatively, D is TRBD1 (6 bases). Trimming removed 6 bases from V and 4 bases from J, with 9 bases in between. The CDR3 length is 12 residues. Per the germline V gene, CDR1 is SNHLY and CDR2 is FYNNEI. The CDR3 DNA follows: TGTGCCAGCAGCGGACAGCCCTATGGCTACACCTTC. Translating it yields CASSGQPYGYTF. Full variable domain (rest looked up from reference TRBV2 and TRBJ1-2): EPEVTQTPSHQVTQMGQEVILRCVPISNHLYFYWYRQILGQKVEFLVSFYNNEISEKSEIFDDQFSVERPDGSNFTLKIRSTKLEDSAMYFCASSGQPYGYTFGSGTRLTVV.

The CDR3 protein is CASSVGSRSEVQYF. Here the CDR3 DNA reads TGTGCCAGCAGCGTAGGTTCCAGAAGTGAAGTGCAGTACTTC. The genes are TRBV9 and TRBJ2-7; D unresolved. This CDR3 spans 14 amino acids. The V end was cut by 0 bases, the J end by 9 bases, with 16 bases between. Germline V gene data show CDR1 as SGDLS and CDR2 as YYNGEE.

DNA for the CDR3: TGTGCCAGCAGCTTGGAGACTCGTAGCAATCAGCCCCAGCATTTT. Amino acid sequence: CASSLETRSNQPQHF. V and J are TRBV5-8 and TRBJ1-5; unclear D gene. The V gene's germline CDR1 is SGHTS and CDR2 YDEGEE. Trimming removed 0 bases at V and 0 bases at J, with 7 bases between. CDR3 length equals 15 residues.

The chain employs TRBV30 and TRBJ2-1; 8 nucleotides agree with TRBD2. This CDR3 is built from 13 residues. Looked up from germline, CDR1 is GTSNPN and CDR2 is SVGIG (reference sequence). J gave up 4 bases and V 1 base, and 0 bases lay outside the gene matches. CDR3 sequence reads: CAWSEREYNEQFF. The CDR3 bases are TGTGCCTGGAGTGAGCGGGAGTACAATGAGCAGTTCTTC.

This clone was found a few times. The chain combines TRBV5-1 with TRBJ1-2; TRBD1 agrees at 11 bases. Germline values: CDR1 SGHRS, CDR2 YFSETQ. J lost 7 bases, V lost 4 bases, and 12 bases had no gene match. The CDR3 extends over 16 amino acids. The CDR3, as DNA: TGCGCCAGCAGCGGAGGACAGGGGGCAGGGGTTGGTGGCTACACCTTC. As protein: CASSGGQGAGVGGYTF.